Shown below are 14 T cell receptor beta chains from a single sample sequenced in a study of regulatory T cells in long-lasting Graves disease (dated by TCRdb to the early 2020s). The library was obtained by multiplex PCR. For sequencing, an Illumina HiSeq 4000 was employed. To build TCR beta libraries, CDR3 regions were amplified by Arm-PCR using iRepertoire HTBI primers. TCRdb handled the public reads itself, with Q25 trimming in fastp and clone calling in MiXCR, and kept productive beta chains. Identical CDR3 proteins give one entry, which carries the most common genes and DNA. Counted in this sample were 530,000 or so distinct CDR3 sequences; roughly 13% of them appeared once. The top ten clones comprise 8% to 10% of the sample. Explained via the paper, the time point label denotes: newly diagnosed GD, antithyroid drugs for less than 3 months. RNA was extracted from PBMCs in TRIzol for both TCR sequencing and RNA sequencing.

These same data were also listed under a study on T cells in Graves' hyperthyroidism and ophthalmopathy.

The sequences come from peripheral blood mononuclear cells (PBMCs), collected at new diagnosis, from a patient treated with antithyroid drugs. These receptors came from a man between 25 and 39 years old with Graves disease. Donor details come from another sample of the same person, matched by shared clones.

As concerns this clonotype: At one end, the junction sequence differs from germline, possibly due to a read error. The CDR3 loop is CVSSLVFRQAEETQYF. Written as DNA, the CDR3 is TGCGTCAGCAGCTTGGTATTCCGACAGGCGGAAGAGACCCAGTACTTC. The chain joins TRBV5-1 to TRBJ2-5; tentatively, D is TRBD1 (6 bases). The germline gives CDR1 SGHRS, CDR2 YFSETQ. The CDR3 length is 16 residues.

Only a few counts were recorded for this clonotype. The chain recombines TRBV6-5 with TRBJ2-5; D may be TRBD1 or TRBD2 (6 bases each). CDR1 and CDR2 from the germline V gene are MNHEY and SVGAGI. Trimming took off 1 base at V and 2 bases at J, with 17 bases between the two ends. CDR3 length: 17 amino acids. The CDR3 nucleotides are TGTGCCAGCAGTTACTTCCCCAGTGGGGGGCGACAAGAGACCCAGTACTTC. As protein: CASSYFPSGGRQETQYF.

The table lists this clonotype with a few counts. This chain links TRBV5-1 with TRBJ2-7, with 8 nucleotides matching TRBD1. The CDR3 has 13 residues. The germline V gene has CDR1 SGHRS and CDR2 YFSETQ. V gave up 2 bases and J gave up 6 bases; unmatched junction bases: 4. In DNA, the CDR3 is TGCGCCAGCAGCTTATGGACAGGGAGCGAGCAGTACTTC. Its translation: CASSLWTGSEQYF.

The J gene is TRBJ2-2, the V gene TRBV5-1, with 10 bases identical to TRBD1. Germline V gene sequence: CDR1 SGHRS, CDR2 YFSETQ. J lost 4 bases, V lost 2 bases, and 5 bases had no gene match. This CDR3 is built from 16 residues. CDR3 sequence (DNA): TGCGCCAGCAGCTTATCCGGGACAGGGGTCACCGGGGAGCTGTTTTTT. This translates into CASSLSGTGVTGELFF.

This clonotype came up many times. The V gene is TRBV7-9, the J gene TRBJ2-7; D is ambiguous. The germline V and J ends were trimmed by 3 bases and 7 bases, with 10 bases remaining between them. The germline gives CDR1 SEHNR, CDR2 FQNEAQ (reference sequence). The CDR3 length is 12 residues. CDR3 sequence: CASSLTSREQYF. Written as DNA, the CDR3 is TGTGCCAGCAGCTTGACTTCCCGTGAGCAGTACTTC.

In its sample, this clonotype was seen many times. The genes are TRBV12-3 or TRBV12-4 and TRBJ2-3; a weak D match, TRBD1 (6 bases). Trimming removed 4 bases at V and 3 bases at J, with 14 bases between. The CDR3 loop spans 15 amino acids. This chain's CDR3 is CASSYLQGSTDTQYF. CDR3 bases: TGTGCCAGCAGTTACCTACAGGGTTCGACAGATACGCAGTATTTT.

The rearrangement links TRBV24-1 to TRBJ2-1; TRBD1 might be the D (5 bases). The V end lost 2 bases, the J end lost 4 bases, and 20 bases lay between the germline ends. This CDR3 comprises 18 residues. Germline CDR1 reads KGHDR; CDR2 reads SFDVKD. The CDR3 protein is CATSDWARQSHFYNEQFF. CDR3 nucleotides: TGTGCCACCAGTGATTGGGCTAGACAGTCGCATTTTTACAATGAGCAGTTCTTC.

The rearrangement links TRBV7-6 to TRBJ2-5; the D gene could be TRBD1 or TRBD2 (5 bases each). V dropped 11 bases and J dropped 5 bases, with 18 bases sitting between them. Germline lookup yields CDR1 SGHVS and CDR2 FNYEAQ. The CDR3 consists of 13 residues. CDR3 protein: CASLDWDRETQYF. CDR3 nucleotide sequence: TGTGCCTCACTCGACTGGGACCGGGAGACCCAGTACTTC.

In this sample, this clonotype turned up many times. The chain recombines TRBV24-1 with TRBJ2-2; D is perhaps TRBD2 (5 bases). V was pared by 9 bases and J by 5 bases, with 12 bases between. From germline, CDR1 is KGHDR and CDR2 SFDVKD. This CDR3 region has 13 residues. DNA of the CDR3: TGTGCCACCTCTGAGGGTTGGACCGGGGAGCTGTTTTTT. It yields the protein CATSEGWTGELFF.

The table lists this clonotype with many counts. The chain couples TRBV11-2 to TRBJ2-7; tentative D call: TRBD2 (6 bases). The CDR3 spans 15 residues. CDR1 is SGHAT, CDR2 FQNNGV, per germline. Between the trimmed V and J ends, which lost 5 bases and 1 base, there was a span of 15 bases. The CDR3 here is CASSLFSGVSYEQYF. The CDR3 region has the DNA TGTGCCAGCAGCCTCTTCTCGGGAGTTTCCTACGAGCAGTACTTC.

This clonotype was recorded many times. The J gene is TRBJ2-5, the V gene TRBV7-2, with 8 bases that match TRBD2. With V trimmed by 5 bases and J by 4 bases, 6 bases remained unmatched. Germline V gene lookup returns CDR1 SGHTA and CDR2 FQGNSA. The CDR3 contains 14 residues. CDR3 in amino acids: CASSASGRGETQYF. The CDR3 region has the DNA TGTGCCAGCAGCGCCAGCGGGAGAGGAGAGACCCAGTACTTC.

This clonotype was seen repeatedly, ten times or more. The V gene is TRBV5-1, the J gene TRBJ2-3, with D uncertain. Per germline, CDR1 SGHRS and CDR2 YFSETQ. This CDR3 region has 13 residues. V was trimmed by 1 base and J by 6 bases, leaving 9 bases between them. The CDR3 loop reads CASSLSLVDTQYF. In DNA form, the CDR3 reads TGCGCCAGCAGCTTGTCCTTGGTGGATACGCAGTATTTT.

J is TRBJ2-1 and V is TRBV2; possible D gene TRBD2, 6 bases. Germline loops: CDR1 SNHLY, CDR2 FYNNEI. The V end was cut by 8 bases, the J end by 0 bases, with 26 bases between. This CDR3 is 19 amino acids long. The CDR3 here is CASSPRHSSGPLSYNEQFF. The CDR3 DNA is TGTGCCAGCTCACCAAGACATTCAAGCGGGCCCCTCTCCTACAATGAGCAGTTCTTC.

This clonotype was recorded at least ten times. The V and J genes are TRBV5-1 and TRBJ2-2; the D gene is possibly TRBD1 (6 bases). Germline-derived CDR1 and CDR2 are SGHRS and YFSETQ. CDR3 length: 15 amino acids. The ends were cut back, 5 bases at V and 4 bases at J, with 15 bases in the middle. The CDR3 DNA is TGCGCCAGCAGTACAGGGATGTCGAGCACCGGGGAGCTGTTTTTT. Amino acid sequence: CASSTGMSSTGELFF.